Included here is one T cell receptor (beta chain) sequence, with context. Its antigen remains unidentified. This record comes from a study of cytomegalovirus exposure and HLA in healthy donors. Study results and caveats: For cytomegalovirus status, the classifier reportedly gave diagnoses with high specificity and sensitivity. The sole available immune exposure information was CMV serostatus. TCR beta V- and J-gene trimming, according to a later analysis, was linked to a missense DCLRE1C variant.

Germline trimming cut 2 bases from V and 4 bases from J; bases unmatched to any gene: 6. The CDR3 loop spans 14 amino acids. Per germline, CDR1 SGDLS and CDR2 YYNGEE. Researchers ran the PCR with 60 Vbeta and 13 Jbeta primers. Using immunoSEQ multiplex PCR, the repertoire was profiled, and TCRdb retains in-frame clones only, with some absent. The sample shows about 150,000 clones, just under 65% of them seen only once. The specimen was PBMCs. This sequence originates from an older woman in good health and CMV-seropositive. The chain couples TRBV9 to TRBJ2-7; 7 bases line up with TRBD2. CDR3 loop: CASSVGGGQYEQYF. The CDR3 DNA sequence: TGTGCCAGCAGCGTTGGGGGAGGGCAGTACGAGCAGTACTTC.